A single sample is the source of the 11 T cell receptor beta chains below, sequenced in a study of shared clonotypes between healthy human individuals. Using immunoSEQ multiplex PCR, the repertoire was profiled, and TCRdb retains in-frame clones only, with some absent. Among hundreds of thousands of clones listed, around 78% were seen once. The sample comprised memory CD4+ T cells sorted from blood. Subset denoted: CD45RA-negative fraction. The receptors were sampled from a woman under 40 in good health.

The chain combines TRBV5-1 with TRBJ2-2; 10 bases map to TRBD1. The CDR3 totals 14 residues. Germline V gives CDR1 SGHRS, CDR2 YFSETQ. The V gene end was trimmed by 6 bases and the J gene end by 7 bases; junction bases not matched to a gene: 6. The CDR3 sequence is CASNPGQGSGELFF. The CDR3 nucleotides read TGCGCCAGCAACCCGGGACAGGGGAGCGGGGAGCTGTTTTTT.

This clone was counted ten times or more. The chain recombines TRBV7-9 with TRBJ2-2; no clear D. The germline V gene encodes CDR1 SEHNR and CDR2 FQNEAQ (reference sequence). Between the trimmed V and J ends, which lost 2 bases and 6 bases, there was a span of 7 bases. The CDR3 length is 13 residues. The CDR3 region has the DNA TGTGCCAGCAGCTTATCCAGTCCCGGGGAGCTGTTTTTT. This translates into CASSLSSPGELFF.

This chain uses TRBV28 with TRBJ2-3; TRBD2 agrees at 7 bases. The CDR3 loop spans 11 amino acids. From germline, CDR1 is MDHEN and CDR2 SYDVKM. V was clipped by 7 bases and J by 14 bases; unmatched bases: 9. CDR3 sequence: CASMGLRERYF. The CDR3 DNA sequence: TGTGCCAGCATGGGTTTGCGGGAGCGGTATTTT.

Many counts were recorded for this clone. J is TRBJ1-5 and V is TRBV6-6; TRBD1 might be the D (6 bases). The CDR3 length is 15 residues. V lost 6 bases, J lost 7 bases, and 19 bases lay in between. Per the germline V gene, CDR1 is MNHNY and CDR2 is SVGAGI (reference sequence). The CDR3 region has the DNA TGTGCCAGCAGAGGAGACGGGGGGCGGTTACAGCCCCAGCATTTT. This encodes CASRGDGGRLQPQHF.

This clone was seen repeatedly, ten times or more. This chain connects TRBV6-6 to TRBJ2-1; no clear D gene. The CDR3 is 11 residues long. V was cut by 6 bases and J by 7 bases, with 7 bases left in between. The germline gives CDR1 MNHNY, CDR2 SVGAGI (reference sequence). The CDR3 DNA follows: TGTGCCAGCAGAAGTCTGAATGAGCAGTTCTTC. Amino acids: CASRSLNEQFF.

This chain links TRBV7-8 with TRBJ1-1; D ambiguous. V was cut by 3 bases and J by 4 bases, with 3 bases left in between. The CDR3 sequence is 11 residues long. Germline V gene data show CDR1 as SGHVS and CDR2 as FQNEAQ. In DNA form, the CDR3 reads TGTGCCAGCAGCTTCGGCACTGAAGCTTTCTTT. Translating gives CASSFGTEAFF.

This chain links TRBV29-1 with TRBJ2-7; no clear D. The CDR3 is 12 amino acids. V was clipped by 0 bases and J by 0 bases, with 3 bases between them. Germline V CDR1 and CDR2: SQVTM, ANQGSEA. CDR3: CSVEDGSYEQYF. The CDR3 DNA sequence: TGCAGCGTTGAAGACGGCTCCTACGAGCAGTACTTC.

The sample holds a few counts of this clone. The chain combines TRBV6-1 with TRBJ1-5; D might be TRBD1 (5 bases). V shed 7 bases and J shed 0 bases, with 13 bases lying between them. This CDR3 is 15 amino acids long. The germline V gene encodes CDR1 MNHNS and CDR2 SASEGT. Here the CDR3 reads CASTIRGNSNQPQHF. DNA of the CDR3: TGTGCCAGCACCATCCGGGGCAATAGCAATCAGCCCCAGCATTTT.

Only a few counts were recorded for this clone. The CDR3 nucleotides read TGTGCCAGTAGTATTAAGAGGCGGGTCAACACAGATACGCAGTATTTT. Its translation is CASSIKRRVNTDTQYF. V gene TRBV19 combines with J gene TRBJ2-3; TRBD2 might be the D (5 bases). The germline gives CDR1 LNHDA, CDR2 SQIVND (reference sequence). The CDR3 is 16 amino acids. Trimming left V 3 bases short and J 2 bases short, with 15 bases between. Variable domain in full (rest from reference TRBV19 and TRBJ2-3): DGGITQSPKYLFRKEGQNVTLSCEQNLNHDAMYWYRQDPGQGLRLIYYSQIVNDFQKGDIAEGYSVSREKKESFPLTVTSAQKNPTAFYLCASSIKRRVNTDTQYFGPGTRLTVL.

The chain couples TRBV4-1 to TRBJ1-3, with TRBD1 matching 9 bases. The CDR3 is 15 amino acids. The V gene end was trimmed by 6 bases and the J gene end by 3 bases; junction bases not matched to a gene: 6. Germline V gene sequence: CDR1 MGHRA, CDR2 YSYEKL. CDR3 nucleotides: TGCGCCAGCAGTCCACAGGGGGCAGGTGGAAACACCATATATTTT. It is translated as CASSPQGAGGNTIYF.

The chain uses TRBV27 and TRBJ2-7; TRBD1 is a possible D gene (5 bases). CDR3 length equals 12 residues. Germline-derived CDR1 and CDR2 are MNHEY and SMNVEV (reference sequence). Trimming removed 10 bases at V and 2 bases at J, with 12 bases between. CDR3 amino acids: CATLGRTYEQYF. The DNA of the CDR3 is TGTGCCACTTTGGGGCGGACCTACGAGCAGTACTTC.